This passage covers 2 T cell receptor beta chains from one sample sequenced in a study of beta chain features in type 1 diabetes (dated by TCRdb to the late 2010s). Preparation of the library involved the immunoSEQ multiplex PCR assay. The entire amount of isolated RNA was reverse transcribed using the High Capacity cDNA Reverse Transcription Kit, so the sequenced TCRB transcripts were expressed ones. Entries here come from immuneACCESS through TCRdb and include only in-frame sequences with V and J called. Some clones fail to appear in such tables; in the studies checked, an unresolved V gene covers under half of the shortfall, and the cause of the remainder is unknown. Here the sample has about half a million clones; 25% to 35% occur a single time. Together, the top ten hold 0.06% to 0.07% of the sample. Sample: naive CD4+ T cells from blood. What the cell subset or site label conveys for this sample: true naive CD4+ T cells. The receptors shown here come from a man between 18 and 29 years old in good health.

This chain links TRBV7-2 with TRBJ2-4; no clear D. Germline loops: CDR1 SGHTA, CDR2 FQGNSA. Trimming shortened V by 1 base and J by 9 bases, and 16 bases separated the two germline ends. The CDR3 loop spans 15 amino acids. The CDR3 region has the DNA TGTGCCAGCAGCTTAGTATACTTTACCAATAGCATTCAGTACTTC. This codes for CASSLVYFTNSIQYF.

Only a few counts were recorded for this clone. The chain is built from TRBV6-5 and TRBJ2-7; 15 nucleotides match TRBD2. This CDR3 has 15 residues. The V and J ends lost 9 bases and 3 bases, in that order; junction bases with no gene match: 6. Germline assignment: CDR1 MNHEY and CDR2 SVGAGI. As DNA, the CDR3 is TGTGCCAGAAGACCGGGACTAGCGGGAGGCTACGAGCAGTACTTC. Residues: CARRPGLAGGYEQYF.